This T cell receptor beta chain came from a study of T cell responses to AZD1222 COVID-19 vaccine. Trimming removed 0 bases at V and 7 bases at J, with 9 bases between. CDR1 is MNHEY, CDR2 SVGAGI, per germline. The CDR3 contains 14 residues. Assay: immunoSEQ multiplex PCR; the TCRdb copy retains only in-frame clones and omits some. Of 140,000 to 150,000 clones in the sample, 82% are singletons; the top ten hold around 4.3%. The starting material was peripheral blood, obtained on day 0 of MenACWY control vaccination. This chain links TRBV6-5 with TRBJ2-2; tentative D call: TRBD1 (6 bases). This TCR came from an adult in good health. CDR3 sequence: CASSYSTGIGELFF. The CDR3 bases are TGTGCCAGCAGTTACTCAACAGGGATCGGGGAGCTGTTTTTT.